This entry features one T cell receptor (beta chain) sequence. The data stem from a study of shared clonotypes between healthy human individuals. Study-level background: Researchers assigned three CD4 naive, three CD4 memory, two CD8 naive and one CD8 memory plate to each donor.

Each subset's genomic DNA was shared equally among a number of immunoSEQ plates. Methods used by the authors: ImmunoSEQ junction-only sequences lacked quality scores, so their filtering differed. Here immunoSEQ multiplex PCR was the method, and the copy in TCRdb shows in-frame clones only, minus some. V and J calls and clone size are copied from that table; D and trimming were computed from the DNA. The sample consists of millions of clones, about 94% of them appearing once. Naive CD8 cells comprised CD45RO-negative, CCR7-positively selected cells, excluding terminally differentiated effector memory CD45RA+ cells. The CDR3 is 17 residues long. The V and J ends lost 4 bases and 2 bases, in that order; junction bases with no gene match: 10. Germline V gene lookup returns CDR1 MGHRA and CDR2 YSYEKL.

The origin of this receptor is a man in his late teens or twenties in good health. The sample consisted of naive CD8+ T cells sorted from blood. This chain connects TRBV4-1 to TRBJ2-5; 10 bases fit TRBD1. The CDR3 bases are TGCGCCAGCAGCCTCCCGACGACAGGGGGCTCACAAGAGACCCAGTACTTC. This sequence encodes CASSLPTTGGSQETQYF.